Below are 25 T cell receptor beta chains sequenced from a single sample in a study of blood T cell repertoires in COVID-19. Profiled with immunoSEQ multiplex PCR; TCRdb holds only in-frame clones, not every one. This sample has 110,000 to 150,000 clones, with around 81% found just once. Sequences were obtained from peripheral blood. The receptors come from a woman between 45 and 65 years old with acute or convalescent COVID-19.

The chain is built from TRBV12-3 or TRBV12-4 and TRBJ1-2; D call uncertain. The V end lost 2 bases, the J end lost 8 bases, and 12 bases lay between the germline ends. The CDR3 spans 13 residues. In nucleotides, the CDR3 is TGTGCCAGCAGTTTATGGAGGGCAGACGGCTACACCTTC. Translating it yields CASSLWRADGYTF.

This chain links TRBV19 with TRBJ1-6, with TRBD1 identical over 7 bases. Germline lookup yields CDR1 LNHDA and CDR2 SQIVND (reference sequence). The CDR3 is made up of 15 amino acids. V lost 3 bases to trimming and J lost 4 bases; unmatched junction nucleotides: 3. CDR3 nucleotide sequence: TGTGCCAGTAGTATCGAGGACAGGTATAATTCACCCCTCCACTTT. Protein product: CASSIEDRYNSPLHF.

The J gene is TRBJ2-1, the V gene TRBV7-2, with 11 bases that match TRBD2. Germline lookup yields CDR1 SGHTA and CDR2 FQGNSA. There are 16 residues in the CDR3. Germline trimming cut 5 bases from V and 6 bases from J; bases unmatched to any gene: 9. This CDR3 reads CASSLQGLAVGNEQFF. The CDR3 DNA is TGTGCCAGCAGCCTCCAGGGACTAGCGGTAGGCAATGAGCAGTTCTTC. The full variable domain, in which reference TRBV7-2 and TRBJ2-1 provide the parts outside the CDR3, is GAGVSQSPSNKVTEKGKDVELRCDPISGHTALYWYRQSLGQGLEFLIYFQGNSAPDKSGLPSDRFSAERTGGSVSTLTIQRTQQEDSAVYLCASSLQGLAVGNEQFFGPGTRLTVL.

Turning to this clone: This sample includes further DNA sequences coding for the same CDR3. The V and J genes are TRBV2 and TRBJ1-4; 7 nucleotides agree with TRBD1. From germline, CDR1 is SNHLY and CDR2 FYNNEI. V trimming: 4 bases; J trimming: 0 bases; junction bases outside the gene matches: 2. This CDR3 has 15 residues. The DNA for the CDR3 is TGTGCCAGCAGTGGACAGGGTGCAACTAATGAAAAACTGTTTTTT. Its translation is CASSGQGATNEKLFF.

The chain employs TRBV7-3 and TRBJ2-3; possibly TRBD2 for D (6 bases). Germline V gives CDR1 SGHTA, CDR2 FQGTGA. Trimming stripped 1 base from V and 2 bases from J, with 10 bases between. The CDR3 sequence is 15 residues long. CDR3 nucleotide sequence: TGTGCCAGCAGCTTAATGGGGGGTACCACAGATACGCAGTATTTT. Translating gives CASSLMGGTTDTQYF.

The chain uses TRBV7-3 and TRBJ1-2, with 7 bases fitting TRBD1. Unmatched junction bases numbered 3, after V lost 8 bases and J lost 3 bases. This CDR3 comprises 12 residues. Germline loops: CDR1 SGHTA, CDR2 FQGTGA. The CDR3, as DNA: TGTGCCAGCGGGGACAGCGACTATGGCTACACCTTC. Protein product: CASGDSDYGYTF.

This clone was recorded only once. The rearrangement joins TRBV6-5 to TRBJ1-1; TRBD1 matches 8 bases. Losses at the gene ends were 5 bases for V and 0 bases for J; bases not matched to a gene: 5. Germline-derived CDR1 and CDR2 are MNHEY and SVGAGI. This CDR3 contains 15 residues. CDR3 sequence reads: CASSKDRAMNTEAFF. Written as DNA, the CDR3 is TGTGCCAGCAGTAAGGACAGGGCCATGAACACTGAAGCTTTCTTT.

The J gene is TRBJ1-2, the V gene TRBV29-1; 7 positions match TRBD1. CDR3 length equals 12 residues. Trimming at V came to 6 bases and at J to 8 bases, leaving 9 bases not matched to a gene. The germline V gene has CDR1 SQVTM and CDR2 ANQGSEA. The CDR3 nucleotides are TGCAGCGTAACCGGGACAGTGAGCGGCTACACCTTC. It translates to CSVTGTVSGYTF.

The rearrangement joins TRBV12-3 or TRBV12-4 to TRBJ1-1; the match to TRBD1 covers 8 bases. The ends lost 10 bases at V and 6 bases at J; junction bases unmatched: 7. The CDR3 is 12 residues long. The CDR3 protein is CAIRQGSAEAFF. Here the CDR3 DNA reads TGTGCCATACGACAGGGGTCGGCTGAAGCTTTCTTT.

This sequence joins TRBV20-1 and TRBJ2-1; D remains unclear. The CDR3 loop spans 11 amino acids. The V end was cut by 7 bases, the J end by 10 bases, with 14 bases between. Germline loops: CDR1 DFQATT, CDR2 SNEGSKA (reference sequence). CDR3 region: CSGALPREQFF. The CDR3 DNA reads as TGCAGTGGAGCCCTACCTCGGGAGCAGTTCTTC.

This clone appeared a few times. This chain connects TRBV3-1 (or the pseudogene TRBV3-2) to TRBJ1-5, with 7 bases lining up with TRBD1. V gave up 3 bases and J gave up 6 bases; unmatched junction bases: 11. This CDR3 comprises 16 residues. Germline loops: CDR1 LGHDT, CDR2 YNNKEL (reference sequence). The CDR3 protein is CASSQNPNRGGQPQHF. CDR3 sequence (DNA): TGTGCCAGCAGCCAGAACCCTAACAGGGGAGGTCAGCCCCAGCATTTT.

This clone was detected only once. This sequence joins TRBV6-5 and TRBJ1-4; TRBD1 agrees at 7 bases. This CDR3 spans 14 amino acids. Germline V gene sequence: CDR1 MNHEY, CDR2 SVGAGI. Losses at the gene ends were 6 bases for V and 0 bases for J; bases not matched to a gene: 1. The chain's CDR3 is CASRGTATNEKLFF. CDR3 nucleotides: TGTGCCAGCAGGGGGACAGCAACTAATGAAAAACTGTTTTTT.

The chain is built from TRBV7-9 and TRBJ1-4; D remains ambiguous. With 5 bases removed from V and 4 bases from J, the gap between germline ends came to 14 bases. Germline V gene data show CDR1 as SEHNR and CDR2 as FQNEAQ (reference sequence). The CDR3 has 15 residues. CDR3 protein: CASSRPTEGNEKLFF. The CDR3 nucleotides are TGTGCCAGCAGCCGGCCGACGGAGGGTAATGAAAAACTGTTTTTT.

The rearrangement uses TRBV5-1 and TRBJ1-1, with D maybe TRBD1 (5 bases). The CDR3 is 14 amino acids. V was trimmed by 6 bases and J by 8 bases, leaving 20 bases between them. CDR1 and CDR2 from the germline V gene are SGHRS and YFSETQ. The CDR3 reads CASKFRWEGREAFF. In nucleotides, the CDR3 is TGCGCCAGCAAGTTTAGATGGGAGGGGCGAGAAGCTTTCTTT.

In nucleotides, the CDR3 is TGTGCCAGCAGCGTAGGTGGGGAGTACACAGATACGCAGTATTTT. Translated: CASSVGGEYTDTQYF. The chain carries TRBV9 and TRBJ2-3; D is perhaps TRBD2 (5 bases). V shed 0 bases and J shed 2 bases, with 10 bases lying between them. This CDR3 spans 15 amino acids. In germline, CDR1 is SGDLS, CDR2 YYNGEE.

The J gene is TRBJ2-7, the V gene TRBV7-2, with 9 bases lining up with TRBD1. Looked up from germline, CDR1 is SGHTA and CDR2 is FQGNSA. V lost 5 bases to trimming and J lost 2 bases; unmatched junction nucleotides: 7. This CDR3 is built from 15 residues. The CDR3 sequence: CASSPTGGLTYEQYF. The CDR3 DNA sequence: TGTGCCAGCAGCCCAACAGGGGGCCTGACCTACGAGCAGTACTTC.

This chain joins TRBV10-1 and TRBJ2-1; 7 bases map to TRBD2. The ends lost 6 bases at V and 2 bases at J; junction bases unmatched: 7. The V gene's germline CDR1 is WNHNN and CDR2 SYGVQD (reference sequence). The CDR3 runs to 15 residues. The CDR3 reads CASSPPAGAYNEQFF. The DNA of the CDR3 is TGCGCCAGCAGCCCCCCGGCGGGGGCCTACAATGAGCAGTTCTTC.

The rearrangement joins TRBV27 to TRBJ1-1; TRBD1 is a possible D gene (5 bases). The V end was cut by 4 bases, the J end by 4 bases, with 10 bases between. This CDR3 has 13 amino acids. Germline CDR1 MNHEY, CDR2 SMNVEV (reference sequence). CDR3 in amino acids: CASSSWGVTEAFF. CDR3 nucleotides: TGTGCCAGCAGTTCGTGGGGGGTCACTGAAGCTTTCTTT.

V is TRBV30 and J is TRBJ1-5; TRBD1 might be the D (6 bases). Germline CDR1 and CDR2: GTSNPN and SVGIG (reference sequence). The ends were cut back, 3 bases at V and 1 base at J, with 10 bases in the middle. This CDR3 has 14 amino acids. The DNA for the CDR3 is TGTGCCTGGAGGACACAGGGAAGCAATCAGCCCCAGCATTTT. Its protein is CAWRTQGSNQPQHF.

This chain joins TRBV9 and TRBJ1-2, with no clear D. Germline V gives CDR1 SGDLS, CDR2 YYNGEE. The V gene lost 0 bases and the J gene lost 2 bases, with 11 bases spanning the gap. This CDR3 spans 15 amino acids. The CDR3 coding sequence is TGTGCCAGCAGCGTAGCCGAGCGATTGAACTATGGCTACACCTTC. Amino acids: CASSVAERLNYGYTF.

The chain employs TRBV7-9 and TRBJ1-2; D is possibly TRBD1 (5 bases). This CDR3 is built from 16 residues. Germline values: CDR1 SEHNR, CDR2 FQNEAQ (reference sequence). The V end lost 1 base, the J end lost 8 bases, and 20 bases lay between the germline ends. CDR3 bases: TGTGCCAGCAGCTTAGGGACAACCAGTGGGTCCCACGGCTACACCTTC. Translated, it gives CASSLGTTSGSHGYTF.

The CDR3 sequence is CASAGFGANVLTF. CDR3 sequence (DNA): TGTGCCAGCGCGGGGTTTGGGGCCAACGTCCTGACTTTC. V gene TRBV9 combines with J gene TRBJ2-6; D is possibly TRBD2 (6 bases). The ends were cut back, 7 bases at V and 3 bases at J, with 8 bases in the middle. The germline V gene encodes CDR1 SGDLS and CDR2 YYNGEE. This CDR3 contains 13 residues.

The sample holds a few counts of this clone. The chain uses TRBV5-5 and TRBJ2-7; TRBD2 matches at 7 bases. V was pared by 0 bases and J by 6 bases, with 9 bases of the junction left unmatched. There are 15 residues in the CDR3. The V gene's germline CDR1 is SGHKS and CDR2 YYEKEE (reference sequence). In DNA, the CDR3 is TGTGCCAGCAGCTTGGCCGGCGGGGGTTTCGCCGAGCAGTACTTC. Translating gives CASSLAGGGFAEQYF.

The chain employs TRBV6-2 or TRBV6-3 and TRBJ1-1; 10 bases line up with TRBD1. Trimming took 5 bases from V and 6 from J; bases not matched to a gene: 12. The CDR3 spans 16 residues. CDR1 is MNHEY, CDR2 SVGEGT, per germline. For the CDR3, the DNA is TGTGCCAGCAGTCGACCCCAGGGGACAGGGGCATCTGAAGCTTTCTTT. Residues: CASSRPQGTGASEAFF.

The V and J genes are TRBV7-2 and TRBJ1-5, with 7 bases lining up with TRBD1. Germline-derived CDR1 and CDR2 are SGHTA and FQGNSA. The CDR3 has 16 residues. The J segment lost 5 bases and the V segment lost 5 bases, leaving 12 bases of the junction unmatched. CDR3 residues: CASSPLQTGSYQPQHF. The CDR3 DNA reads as TGTGCCAGCAGCCCCCTGCAGACAGGGTCCTATCAGCCCCAGCATTTT. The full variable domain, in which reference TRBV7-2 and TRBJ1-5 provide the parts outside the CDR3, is GAGVSQSPSNKVTEKGKDVELRCDPISGHTALYWYRQSLGQGLEFLIYFQGNSAPDKSGLPSDRFSAERTGGSVSTLTIQRTQQEDSAVYLCASSPLQTGSYQPQHFGDGTRLSIL.